This T cell receptor (beta chain) comes out of a study of OX40 agonist ivuxolimab in advanced cancers. About the study: Averaging about 60 years in age, with a range of about 20 to 90, the cohort was approximately 83% male.

Sequenced by immunoSEQ multiplex PCR; TCRdb stores in-frame clones only, minus some. This sample has tens of thousands of clones, with 84% found just once. This CDR3 comprises 14 residues. CDR1 is SGHTA and CDR2 is FQGNSA in the germline V gene. Trimming stripped 5 bases from V and 6 bases from J, with 16 bases between. This chain joins TRBV7-2 and TRBJ1-1; weak D call: TRBD1 (5 bases). The sequences come from CD4+ or CD8+ T cells sorted from blood, collected in a trial of the OX40 agonist ivuxolimab. This receptor was taken from an adult with an advanced solid tumor such as melanoma, head and neck, liver or kidney cancer. The CDR3, as DNA: TGTGCCAGCAGCCTGAACTTGGGGGTCTCTGAAGCTTTCTTT. Translated: CASSLNLGVSEAFF.